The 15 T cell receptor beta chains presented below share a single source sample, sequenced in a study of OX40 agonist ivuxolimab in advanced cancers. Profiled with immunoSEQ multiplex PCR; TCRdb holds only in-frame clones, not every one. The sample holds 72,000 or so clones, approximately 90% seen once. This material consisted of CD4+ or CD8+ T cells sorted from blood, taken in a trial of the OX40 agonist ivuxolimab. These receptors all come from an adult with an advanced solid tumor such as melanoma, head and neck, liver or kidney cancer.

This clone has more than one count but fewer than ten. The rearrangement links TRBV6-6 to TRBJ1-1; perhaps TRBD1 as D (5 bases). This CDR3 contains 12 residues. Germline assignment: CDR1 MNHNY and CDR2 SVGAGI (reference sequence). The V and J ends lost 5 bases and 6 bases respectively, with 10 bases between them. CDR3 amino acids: CASSTRGAEAFF. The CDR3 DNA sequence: TGTGCCAGCAGTACAAGGGGAGCTGAAGCTTTCTTT.

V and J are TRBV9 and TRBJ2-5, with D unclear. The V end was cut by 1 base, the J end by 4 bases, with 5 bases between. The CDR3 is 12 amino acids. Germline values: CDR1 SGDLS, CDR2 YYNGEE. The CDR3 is CASSVPRETQYF. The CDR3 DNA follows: TGTGCCAGCAGCGTACCGAGAGAGACCCAGTACTTC. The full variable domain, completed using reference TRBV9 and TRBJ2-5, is DSGVTQTPKHLITATGQRVTLRCSPRSGDLSVYWYQQSLDQGLQFLIQYYNGEERAKGNILERFSAQQFPDLHSELNLSSLELGDSALYFCASSVPRETQYFGPGTRLLVL.

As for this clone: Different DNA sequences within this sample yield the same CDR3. CDR3: CASSPGGYNEQFF. DNA of the CDR3: TGTGCCAGCAGCCCGGGGGGGTACAATGAGCAGTTCTTC. The chain joins TRBV28 to TRBJ2-1, with 8 positions matching TRBD2. V was clipped by 6 bases and J by 4 bases; unmatched bases: 2. The germline CDR1 and CDR2 sequences are MDHEN and SYDVKM. The CDR3 covers 13 residues.

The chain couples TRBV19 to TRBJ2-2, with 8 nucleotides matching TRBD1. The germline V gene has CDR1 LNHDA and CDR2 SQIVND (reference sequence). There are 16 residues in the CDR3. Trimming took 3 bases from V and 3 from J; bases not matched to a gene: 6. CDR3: CASSMLRTGYTGELFF. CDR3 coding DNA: TGTGCCAGTAGTATGCTCCGGACAGGGTACACCGGGGAGCTGTTTTTT. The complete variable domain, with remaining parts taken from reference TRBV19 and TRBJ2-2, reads DGGITQSPKYLFRKEGQNVTLSCEQNLNHDAMYWYRQDPGQGLRLIYYSQIVNDFQKGDIAEGYSVSREKKESFPLTVTSAQKNPTAFYLCASSMLRTGYTGELFFGEGSRLTVL.

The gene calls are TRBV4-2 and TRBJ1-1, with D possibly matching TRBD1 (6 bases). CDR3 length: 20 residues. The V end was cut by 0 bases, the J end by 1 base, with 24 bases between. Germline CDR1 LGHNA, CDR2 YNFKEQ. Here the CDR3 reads CASSQDSGQMSTGRNTEAFF. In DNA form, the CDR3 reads TGTGCCAGCAGCCAAGATTCCGGACAGATGTCGACAGGCCGGAACACTGAAGCTTTCTTT.

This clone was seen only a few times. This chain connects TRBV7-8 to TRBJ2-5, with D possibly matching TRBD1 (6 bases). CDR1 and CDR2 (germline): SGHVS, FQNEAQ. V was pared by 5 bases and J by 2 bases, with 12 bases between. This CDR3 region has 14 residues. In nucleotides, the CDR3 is TGTGCCAGCAGCACTTGGACAGATCAAGAGACCCAGTACTTC. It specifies CASSTWTDQETQYF.

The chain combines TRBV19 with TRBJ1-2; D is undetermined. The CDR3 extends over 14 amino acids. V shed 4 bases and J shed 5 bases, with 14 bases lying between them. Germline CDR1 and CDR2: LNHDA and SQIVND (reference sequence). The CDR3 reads CASSTSQLKYGYTF. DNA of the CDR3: TGTGCCAGTAGTACGTCACAGTTGAAATATGGCTACACCTTC.

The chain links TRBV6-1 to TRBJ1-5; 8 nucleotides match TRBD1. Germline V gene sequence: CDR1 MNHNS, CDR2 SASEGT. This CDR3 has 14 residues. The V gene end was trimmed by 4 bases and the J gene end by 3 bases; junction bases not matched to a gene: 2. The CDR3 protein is CASSGGQVNQPQHF. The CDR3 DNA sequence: TGTGCCAGCAGTGGGGGACAGGTCAATCAGCCCCAGCATTTT.

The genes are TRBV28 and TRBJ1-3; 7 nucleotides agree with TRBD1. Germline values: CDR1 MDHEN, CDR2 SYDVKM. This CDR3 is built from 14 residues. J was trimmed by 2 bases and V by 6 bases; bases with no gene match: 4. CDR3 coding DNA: TGTGCCAGCAGGACAGGGTCGGCTGGAAACACCATATATTTT. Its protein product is CASRTGSAGNTIYF. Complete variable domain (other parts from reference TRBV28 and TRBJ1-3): DVKVTQSSRYLVKRTGEKVFLECVQDMDHENMFWYRQDPGLGLRLIYFSYDVKMKEKGDIPEGYSVSREKKERFSLILESASTNQTSMYLCASRTGSAGNTIYFGEGSWLTVV.

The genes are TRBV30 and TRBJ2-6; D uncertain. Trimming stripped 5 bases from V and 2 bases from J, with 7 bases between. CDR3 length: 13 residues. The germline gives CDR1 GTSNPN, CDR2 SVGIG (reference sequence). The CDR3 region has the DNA TGTGCCTGGTCTTCCGCTGGGGCCAACGTCCTGACTTTC. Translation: CAWSSAGANVLTF.

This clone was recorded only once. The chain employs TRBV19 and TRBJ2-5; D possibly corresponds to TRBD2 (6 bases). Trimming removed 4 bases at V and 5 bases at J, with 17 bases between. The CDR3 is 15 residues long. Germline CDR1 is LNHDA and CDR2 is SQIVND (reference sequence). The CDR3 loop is CASSTLAGKIETQYF. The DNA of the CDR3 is TGTGCCAGTAGTACACTAGCTGGTAAGATTGAGACCCAGTACTTC.

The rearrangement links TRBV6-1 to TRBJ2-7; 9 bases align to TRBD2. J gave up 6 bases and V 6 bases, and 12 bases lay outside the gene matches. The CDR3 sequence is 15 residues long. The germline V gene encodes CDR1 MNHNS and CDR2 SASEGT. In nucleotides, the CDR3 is TGTGCCAGCAGAAATCCGGTTAGCGGGGGTCTCGAGCAGTACTTC. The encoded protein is CASRNPVSGGLEQYF.

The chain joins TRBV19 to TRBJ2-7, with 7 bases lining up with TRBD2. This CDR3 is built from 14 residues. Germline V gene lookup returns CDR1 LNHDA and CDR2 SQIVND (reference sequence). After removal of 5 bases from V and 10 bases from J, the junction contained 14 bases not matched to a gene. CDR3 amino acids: CASSFLVGTTEQYF. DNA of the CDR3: TGTGCCAGTAGTTTCCTCGTCGGGACTACCGAACAGTACTTC.

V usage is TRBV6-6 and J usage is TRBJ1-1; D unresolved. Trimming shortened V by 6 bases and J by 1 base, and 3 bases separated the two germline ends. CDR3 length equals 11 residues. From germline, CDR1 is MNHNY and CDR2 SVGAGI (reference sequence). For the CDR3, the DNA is TGTGCCAGCAGACAGAACACTGAAGCTTTCTTT. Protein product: CASRQNTEAFF.

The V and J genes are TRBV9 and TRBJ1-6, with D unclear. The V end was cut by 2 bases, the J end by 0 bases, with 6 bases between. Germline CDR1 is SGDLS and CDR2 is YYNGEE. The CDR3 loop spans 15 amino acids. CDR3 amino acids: CASSVHYSYNSPLHF. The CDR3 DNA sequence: TGTGCCAGCAGCGTTCACTACTCCTATAATTCACCCCTCCACTTT.